This T cell receptor beta chain came from a study of spatial heterogeneity in lung cancer. Study-level background: Consistent detection of more beta-chain than alpha-chain sequences was observed. On average, each unique TCR and UMI combination appeared more than ten times in raw reads.

The time point is: sample taken at primary tumor resection. Frozen PBMC, nontumor lung or tumor provided whole RNA, which was sequenced unsorted. TCRdb redid the calling of the 5' RACE reads with MiXCR, one entry per CDR3 protein. This table holds some 18,000 distinct CDR3 sequences, less than 8% found once. Per germline, CDR1 SEHNR and CDR2 FQNEAQ (reference sequence). V lost 5 bases and J lost 6, with 14 bases in between. This CDR3 has 13 residues. This clonotype was seen only a few times. As yet, its antigen is unknown. General observations from the study: Expanded alpha and beta TCR counts within tumors tracked tumor mutation counts. The recorded estimate of tumor T cell coverage is around 7.7% for alpha chains and more than 11% for beta chains.

Specimen: lung tumor tissue, collected at surgery. The J gene is TRBJ2-7, the V gene TRBV7-9, with D maybe TRBD1 (6 bases). The clonotype comes from a male donor with early-stage non-small cell lung cancer. CDR3 sequence reads: CASSLGQYSEQYF. DNA for the CDR3: TGTGCCAGCAGCCTTGGACAGTATAGCGAGCAGTACTTC.